The 15 T cell receptor beta chains below all came from one sample that was sequenced in a study of cytomegalovirus exposure and HLA in healthy donors. PCR employed 60 Vbeta and 13 Jbeta primers. Measured with immunoSEQ multiplex PCR; TCRdb has only the in-frame clones, and not every one. The sample lists roughly 120,000 clones, about three quarters occurring once. The sequencing sample was made of PBMCs. All receptors derive from a woman aged 55-69 years in good health and CMV-seropositive.

This clone appeared once. This chain joins TRBV30 and TRBJ2-5; unclear D gene. V was shortened by 4 bases and J by 2 bases, with 11 bases between the two germline ends. This CDR3 contains 13 residues. Germline CDR1 is GTSNPN and CDR2 is SVGIG (reference sequence). As DNA, the CDR3 is TGTGCCTGGACTCCAGGTACTCAAGAGACCCAGTACTTC. This codes for CAWTPGTQETQYF.

The V gene is TRBV5-1, the J gene TRBJ1-1; 7 positions match TRBD1. The CDR3 is made up of 15 amino acids. J was trimmed by 0 bases and V by 4 bases; bases with no gene match: 6. Germline V gene lookup returns CDR1 SGHRS and CDR2 YFSETQ. The CDR3: CASSGPGQLNTEAFF. Here the CDR3 DNA reads TGCGCCAGCAGCGGACCGGGACAGCTGAACACTGAAGCTTTCTTT. Looking up the rest from reference TRBV5-1 and TRBJ1-1 gives the full variable domain: KAGVTQTPRYLIKTRGQQVTLSCSPISGHRSVSWYQQTPGQGLQFLFEYFSETQRNKGNFPGRFSGRQFSNSRSEMNVSTLELGDSALYLCASSGPGQLNTEAFFGQGTRLTVV.

The V and J genes are TRBV18 and TRBJ2-3, with 9 nucleotides matching TRBD2. Per germline, CDR1 KGHSH and CDR2 LQKENI. The V and J ends lost 5 bases and 6 bases, in that order; junction bases with no gene match: 9. This CDR3 has 15 residues. The chain's CDR3 is CASSVIAGEGDTQYF. The CDR3 region has the DNA TGTGCCAGCTCAGTCATAGCGGGAGAAGGTGATACGCAGTATTTT.

The chain joins TRBV11-2 to TRBJ2-7; D is uncertain. The CDR3 consists of 14 residues. V shed 3 bases and J shed 2 bases, with 11 bases lying between them. CDR1 and CDR2 from the germline V gene are SGHAT and FQNNGV. CDR3 in DNA: TGTGCCAGCAGCTTCCCAGCGAACACCTACGAGCAGTACTTC. It yields the protein CASSFPANTYEQYF.

The chain uses TRBV2 and TRBJ1-1; D is ambiguous. Germline lookup yields CDR1 SNHLY and CDR2 FYNNEI. Between the trimmed V and J ends, which lost 0 bases and 5 bases, there was a span of 10 bases. CDR3 size: 14 residues. The CDR3 bases are TGTGCCAGCAGTGAAGCGGGCGCGGGGACTGAAGCTTTCTTT. This encodes CASSEAGAGTEAFF.

This sequence joins TRBV4-1 and TRBJ1-1; D is uncertain. V was shortened by 4 bases and J by 1 base, with 10 bases between the two germline ends. The CDR3 runs to 14 residues. CDR1 and CDR2 (germline): MGHRA, YSYEKL. The CDR3 DNA is TGCGCCAGCAGCCGCCGACAACAGAACACTGAAGCTTTCTTT. Translation gives CASSRRQQNTEAFF.

As regards this clone: The junction differs from germline at one of its ends, possibly a read error. The V call is TRBV7-9, the J call TRBJ2-7; TRBD1 matches 7 bases. The CDR3 loop spans 14 amino acids. The germline V gene has CDR1 SEHNR and CDR2 FQNEAQ (reference sequence). CDR3 amino acids: CSSSSGQGVHEQYF. In DNA, the CDR3 is TGTTCCAGCAGCTCGGGGCAGGGGGTCCACGAGCAGTACTTC.

The J gene is TRBJ2-7, the V gene TRBV5-8; 7 positions agree with TRBD1. Trimming removed 3 bases from V and 4 bases from J; junction bases left unmatched: 10. This CDR3 spans 15 amino acids. Germline CDR1 reads SGHTS; CDR2 reads YDEGEE. The CDR3 protein is CASSSRTGTEYEQYF. CDR3 DNA sequence: TGTGCCAGCAGCTCCCGCACCGGGACAGAGTACGAGCAGTACTTC.

This chain joins TRBV5-1 and TRBJ1-1, with D unclear. The CDR3 consists of 15 residues. V was pared by 0 bases and J by 5 bases, with 14 bases between. Germline CDR1 SGHRS, CDR2 YFSETQ. CDR3 residues: CASSLGTAPTTEAFF. The CDR3 nucleotides are TGCGCCAGCAGCTTGGGCACAGCCCCGACGACTGAAGCTTTCTTT.

The chain couples TRBV2 to TRBJ2-7; TRBD2 matches 8 bases. The CDR3 is 14 amino acids. Germline CDR1 reads SNHLY; CDR2 reads FYNNEI. The J segment lost 6 bases and the V segment lost 8 bases, leaving 12 bases of the junction unmatched. The CDR3 bases are TGTGCCAGCTGTTTTACCGGGAGGGGAGGCGAGCAGTACTTC. Translated, it gives CASCFTGRGGEQYF.

The V and J genes are TRBV10-3 and TRBJ2-1; 7 bases map to TRBD2. Germline lookup yields CDR1 ENHRY and CDR2 SYGVKD. CDR3 size: 15 residues. J lost 5 bases, V lost 0 bases, and 4 bases had no gene match. The chain's CDR3 is CAISESGRANNEQFF. In DNA form, the CDR3 reads TGTGCCATCAGTGAGTCTGGGAGGGCCAACAATGAGCAGTTCTTC.

The genes are TRBV29-1 and TRBJ2-1; D may be TRBD1 (5 bases). Germline V gives CDR1 SQVTM, CDR2 ANQGSEA. The CDR3 consists of 12 residues. V dropped 1 base and J dropped 10 bases, with 11 bases sitting between them. DNA for the CDR3: TGCAGCGTTGAAGGGGGCTGGGGAGAGCAGTTCTTC. This sequence encodes CSVEGGWGEQFF.

The chain joins TRBV9 to TRBJ2-1; 7 nucleotides line up with TRBD2. With V trimmed by 0 bases and J by 4 bases, 10 bases remained unmatched. The CDR3 consists of 17 residues. Germline-derived CDR1 and CDR2 are SGDLS and YYNGEE. CDR3 protein: CASSVGPRERGYNEQFF. CDR3 bases: TGTGCCAGCAGCGTAGGTCCCAGGGAGCGGGGTTACAATGAGCAGTTCTTC. Full variable domain (missing parts from reference TRBV9 and TRBJ2-1): DSGVTQTPKHLITATGQRVTLRCSPRSGDLSVYWYQQSLDQGLQFLIQYYNGEERAKGNILERFSAQQFPDLHSELNLSSLELGDSALYFCASSVGPRERGYNEQFFGPGTRLTVL.

The V gene is TRBV9, the J gene TRBJ1-4; D is unclear. V shed 0 bases and J shed 7 bases, with 13 bases lying between them. CDR3 length: 15 residues. The germline V gene encodes CDR1 SGDLS and CDR2 YYNGEE. The CDR3 is CASSVAVGRAEKLFF. The CDR3 coding sequence is TGTGCCAGCAGCGTAGCGGTGGGGAGGGCTGAAAAACTGTTTTTT.

The rearrangement uses TRBV28 and TRBJ2-4; 7 nucleotides line up with TRBD2. The CDR3 is made up of 14 amino acids. Trimming removed 10 bases from V and 0 bases from J; junction bases left unmatched: 6. Per the germline V gene, CDR1 is MDHEN and CDR2 is SYDVKM. CDR3 bases: TGTGCCACCCGGGGGGATGTAGCCAAAAACATTCAGTACTTC. This gives the protein CATRGDVAKNIQYF.